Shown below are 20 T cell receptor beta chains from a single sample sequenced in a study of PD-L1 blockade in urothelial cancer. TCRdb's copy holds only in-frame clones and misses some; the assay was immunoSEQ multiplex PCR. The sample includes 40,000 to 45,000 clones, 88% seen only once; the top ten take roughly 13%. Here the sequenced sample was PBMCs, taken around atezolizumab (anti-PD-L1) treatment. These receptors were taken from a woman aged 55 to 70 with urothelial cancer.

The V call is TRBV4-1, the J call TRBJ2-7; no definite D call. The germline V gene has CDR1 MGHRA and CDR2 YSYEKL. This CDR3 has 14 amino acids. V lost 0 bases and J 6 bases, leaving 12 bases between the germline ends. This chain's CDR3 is CASSQDSRRGEQYF. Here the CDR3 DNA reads TGCGCCAGCAGCCAAGATAGTCGGAGAGGCGAGCAGTACTTC.

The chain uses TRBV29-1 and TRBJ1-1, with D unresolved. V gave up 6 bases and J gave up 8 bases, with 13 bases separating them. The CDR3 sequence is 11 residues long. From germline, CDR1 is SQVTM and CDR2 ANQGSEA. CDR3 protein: CSVITWAEAFF. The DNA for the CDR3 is TGCAGCGTCATAACATGGGCGGAAGCTTTCTTT.

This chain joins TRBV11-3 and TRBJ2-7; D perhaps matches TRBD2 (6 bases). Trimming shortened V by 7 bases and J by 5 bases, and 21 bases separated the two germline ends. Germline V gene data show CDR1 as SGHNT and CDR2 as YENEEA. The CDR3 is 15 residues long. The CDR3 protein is CASTLSGPSHHEQYF. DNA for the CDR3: TGTGCCAGCACCCTTAGCGGCCCCTCTCACCACGAGCAGTACTTC.

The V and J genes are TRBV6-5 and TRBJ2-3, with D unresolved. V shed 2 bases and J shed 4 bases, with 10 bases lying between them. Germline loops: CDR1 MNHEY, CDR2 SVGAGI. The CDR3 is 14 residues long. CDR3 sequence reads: CASSYDEVADTQYF. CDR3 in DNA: TGTGCCAGCAGTTACGACGAGGTCGCAGATACGCAGTATTTT.

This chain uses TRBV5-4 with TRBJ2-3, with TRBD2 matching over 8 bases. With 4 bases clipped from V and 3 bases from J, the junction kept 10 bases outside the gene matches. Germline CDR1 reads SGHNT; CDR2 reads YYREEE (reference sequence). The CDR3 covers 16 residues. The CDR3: CASSRLAGGATDTQYF. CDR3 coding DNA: TGTGCCAGCAGCCGTCTCGCGGGGGGCGCGACAGATACGCAGTATTTT.

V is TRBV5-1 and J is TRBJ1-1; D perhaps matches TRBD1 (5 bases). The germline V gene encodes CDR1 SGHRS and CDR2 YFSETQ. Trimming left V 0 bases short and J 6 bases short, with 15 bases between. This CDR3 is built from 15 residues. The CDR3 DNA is TGCGCCAGCAGCTTGGCCTCGGGGGGGTATGCTGAAGCTTTCTTT. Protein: CASSLASGGYAEAFF. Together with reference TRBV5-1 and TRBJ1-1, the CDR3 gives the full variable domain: KAGVTQTPRYLIKTRGQQVTLSCSPISGHRSVSWYQQTPGQGLQFLFEYFSETQRNKGNFPGRFSGRQFSNSRSEMNVSTLELGDSALYLCASSLASGGYAEAFFGQGTRLTVV.

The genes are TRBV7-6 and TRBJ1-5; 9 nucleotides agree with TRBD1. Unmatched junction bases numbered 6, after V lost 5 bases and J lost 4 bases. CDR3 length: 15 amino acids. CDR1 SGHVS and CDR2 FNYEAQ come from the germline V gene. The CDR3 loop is CASSQTGTGNQPQHF. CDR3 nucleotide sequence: TGTGCCAGCAGCCAAACCGGGACAGGGAATCAGCCCCAGCATTTT.

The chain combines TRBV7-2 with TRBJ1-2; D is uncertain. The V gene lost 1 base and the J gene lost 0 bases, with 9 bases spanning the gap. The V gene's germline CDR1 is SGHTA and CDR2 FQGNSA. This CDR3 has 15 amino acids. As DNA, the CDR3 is TGTGCCAGCAGCTTAGGACAAGCAGCTAACTATGGCTACACCTTC. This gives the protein CASSLGQAANYGYTF.

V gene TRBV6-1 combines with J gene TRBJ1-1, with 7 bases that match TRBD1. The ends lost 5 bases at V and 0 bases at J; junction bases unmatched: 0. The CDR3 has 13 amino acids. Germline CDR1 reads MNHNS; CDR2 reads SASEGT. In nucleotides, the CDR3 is TGTGCCAGCAGTAGGGGGCTGAACACTGAAGCTTTCTTT. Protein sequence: CASSRGLNTEAFF.

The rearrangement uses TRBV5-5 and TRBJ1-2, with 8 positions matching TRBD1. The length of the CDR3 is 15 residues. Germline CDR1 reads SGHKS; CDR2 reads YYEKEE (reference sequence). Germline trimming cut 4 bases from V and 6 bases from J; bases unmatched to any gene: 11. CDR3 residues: CASSIGAGGSDGYTF. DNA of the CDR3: TGTGCCAGCAGCATCGGGGCAGGGGGCTCGGATGGCTACACCTTC. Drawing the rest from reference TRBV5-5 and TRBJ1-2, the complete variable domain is DAGVTQSPTHLIKTRGQQVTLRCSPISGHKSVSWYQQVLGQGPQFIFQYYEKEERGRGNFPDRFSARQFPNYSSELNVNALLLGDSALYLCASSIGAGGSDGYTFGSGTRLTVV.

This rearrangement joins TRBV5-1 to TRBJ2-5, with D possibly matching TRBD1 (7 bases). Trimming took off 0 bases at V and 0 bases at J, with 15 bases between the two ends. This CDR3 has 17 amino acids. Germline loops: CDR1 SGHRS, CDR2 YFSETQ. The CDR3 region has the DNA TGCGCCAGCAGCTTGGGACAGGGAGGAATAAACCAAGAGACCCAGTACTTC. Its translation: CASSLGQGGINQETQYF. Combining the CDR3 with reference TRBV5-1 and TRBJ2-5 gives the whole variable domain KAGVTQTPRYLIKTRGQQVTLSCSPISGHRSVSWYQQTPGQGLQFLFEYFSETQRNKGNFPGRFSGRQFSNSRSEMNVSTLELGDSALYLCASSLGQGGINQETQYFGPGTRLLVL.

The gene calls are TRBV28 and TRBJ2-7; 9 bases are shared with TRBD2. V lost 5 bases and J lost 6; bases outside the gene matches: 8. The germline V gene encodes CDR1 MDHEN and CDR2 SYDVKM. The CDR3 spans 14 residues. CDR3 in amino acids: CASSLLAGTGEQYF. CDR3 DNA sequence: TGTGCCAGCAGTCTCCTAGCGGGAACGGGCGAGCAGTACTTC.

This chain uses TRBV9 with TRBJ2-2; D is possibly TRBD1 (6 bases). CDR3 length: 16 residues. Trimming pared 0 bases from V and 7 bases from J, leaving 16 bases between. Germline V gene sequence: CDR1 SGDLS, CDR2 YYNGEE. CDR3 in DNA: TGTGCCAGCAGCGTAGACTCCACAGGGTCGGGCGGGGAGCTGTTTTTT. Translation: CASSVDSTGSGGELFF.

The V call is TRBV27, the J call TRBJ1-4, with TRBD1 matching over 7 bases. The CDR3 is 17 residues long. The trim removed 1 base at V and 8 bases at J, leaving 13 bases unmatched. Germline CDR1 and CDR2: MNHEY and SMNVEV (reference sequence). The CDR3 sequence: CASSLLAAGGLREKLFF. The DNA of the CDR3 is TGTGCCAGCAGTTTATTGGCGGCAGGGGGTTTGAGGGAAAAACTGTTTTTT.

In DNA form, the CDR3 reads TGTGCCAGTAGCCCAGTCCATTCGCGGGACACCGGGGAGCTGTTTTTT. Translation gives CASSPVHSRDTGELFF. The genes are TRBV19 and TRBJ2-2; a possible D gene is TRBD2 (5 bases). Trimming removed 6 bases from V and 3 bases from J, with 17 bases in between. The length of the CDR3 is 16 residues. Germline V CDR1 and CDR2: LNHDA, SQIVND (reference sequence).

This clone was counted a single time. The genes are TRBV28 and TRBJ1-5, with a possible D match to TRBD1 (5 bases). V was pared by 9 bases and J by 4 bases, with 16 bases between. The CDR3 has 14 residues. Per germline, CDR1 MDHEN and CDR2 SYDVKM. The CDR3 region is CASWKWGGNQPQHF. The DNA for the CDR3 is TGTGCCAGTTGGAAGTGGGGCGGTAATCAGCCCCAGCATTTT.

CDR3 bases: TGTGCCAGCAGCAGAGGGACAGGGGGATTAAGGTCCTACGAGCAGTACTTC. It codes for CASSRGTGGLRSYEQYF. The chain is built from TRBV7-2 and TRBJ2-7; TRBD1 aligns across 11 bases. The CDR3 loop spans 17 amino acids. Germline trimming cut 5 bases from V and 1 base from J; bases unmatched to any gene: 10. Germline assignment: CDR1 SGHTA and CDR2 FQGNSA.

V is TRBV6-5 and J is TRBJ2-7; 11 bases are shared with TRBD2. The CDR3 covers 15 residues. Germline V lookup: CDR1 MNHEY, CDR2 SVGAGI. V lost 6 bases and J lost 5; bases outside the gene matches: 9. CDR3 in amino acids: CASSSIAGGPDEQYF. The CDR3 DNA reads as TGTGCCAGCAGCTCGATAGCGGGGGGGCCCGACGAGCAGTACTTC.

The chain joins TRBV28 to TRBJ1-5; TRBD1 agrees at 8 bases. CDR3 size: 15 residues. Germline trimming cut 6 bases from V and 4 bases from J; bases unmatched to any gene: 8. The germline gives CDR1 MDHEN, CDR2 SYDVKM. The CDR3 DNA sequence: TGTGCCAGCAGCTCGGACAGGGTAGGAAATCAGCCCCAGCATTTT. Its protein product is CASSSDRVGNQPQHF.

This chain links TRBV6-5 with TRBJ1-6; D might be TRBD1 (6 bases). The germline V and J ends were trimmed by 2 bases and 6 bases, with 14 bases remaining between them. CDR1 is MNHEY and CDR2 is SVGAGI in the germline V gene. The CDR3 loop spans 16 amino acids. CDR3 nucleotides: TGTGCCAGCAGTTACGCGATACAGGGTTTTAATTCACCCCTCCACTTT. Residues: CASSYAIQGFNSPLHF.